In its sample, the clone carrying this TCR beta chain is medium-sized. Antigen: not known. These data are taken from a study of metastatic and nonmetastatic thyroid tumors. As for the study in general: The authors compared repertoires across blood and tumor or nodule tissue from malignant and benign thyroid patients. Overall study results and limits: A significant increase in TCR beta diversity was reportedly seen in malignant thyroid tumors relative to benign nodules, in blood and tumor.

Original methodology: Researchers built a distant-metastasis classifier for papillary thyroid cancer that drew on CDR3 differences across clinicopathological groups. TCRdb reprocessed the PCR reads via MiXCR. The V and J calls and clone size come from TCRdb's table, not from the authors' own analysis. Found here are some 86,000 clones, 9.5% to 15% of them singletons; the top ten hold around 9%. Germline CDR1 and CDR2: SNHLY and FYNNEI. V was clipped by 6 bases and J by 10 bases; unmatched bases: 6. There are 13 residues in the CDR3. Thyroid surgery was performed in patients who had received no treatment beforehand.

The chain couples TRBV2 to TRBJ2-1; TRBD2 aligns across 10 bases. The sample consisted of tumor tissue. This clonotype was obtained from a female donor with papillary thyroid cancer or a benign thyroid nodule (not recorded which). Some clones in this sample may be carry-over from other donors' samples. CDR3 loop: CASSTPGLAEQFF. CDR3 nucleotide sequence: TGTGCCAGCAGCACACCGGGACTAGCGGAGCAGTTCTTC.